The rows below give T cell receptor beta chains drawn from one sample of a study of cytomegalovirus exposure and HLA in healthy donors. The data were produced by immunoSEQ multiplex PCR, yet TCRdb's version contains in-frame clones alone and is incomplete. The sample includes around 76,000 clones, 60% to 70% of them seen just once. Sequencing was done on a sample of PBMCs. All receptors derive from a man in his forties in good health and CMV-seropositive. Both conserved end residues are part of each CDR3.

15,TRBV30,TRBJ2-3,CAWSVLGRPTDTQYF
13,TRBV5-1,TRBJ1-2,CASTRDRSYGYTF
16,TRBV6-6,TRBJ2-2,CASSYSHRTDTGELFF
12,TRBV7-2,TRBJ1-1,CASSLADNGAFF
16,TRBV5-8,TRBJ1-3,CASSYGQWARENTIYF
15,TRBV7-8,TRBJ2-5,CASSVPGTGEETQYF
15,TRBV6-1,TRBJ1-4,CASSNGQTPNEKLFF
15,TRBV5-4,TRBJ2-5,CASSSRGRIQETQYF
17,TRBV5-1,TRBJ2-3,CASSLGVGDTLTDTQYF
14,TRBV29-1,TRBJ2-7,CSVGGGGNSYEQYF
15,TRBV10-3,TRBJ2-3,CAISVSSLGVDTQYF
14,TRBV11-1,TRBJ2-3,CASSSGGAADTQYF
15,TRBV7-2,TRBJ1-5,CASSLTDSQYQPQHF
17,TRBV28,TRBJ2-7,CASSQGGLAGGQYEQYF
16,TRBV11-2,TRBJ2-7,CASSWRGSRVSYEQYF
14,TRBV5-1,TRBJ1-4,CASSQGRTNEKLFF
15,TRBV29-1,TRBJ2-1,CSVEVGDRAYNEQFF
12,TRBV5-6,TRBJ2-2,CASSLYSSDGSF
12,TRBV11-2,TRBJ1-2,CASSLDSYGYTF
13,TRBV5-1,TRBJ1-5,CASSLTGVQPQHF
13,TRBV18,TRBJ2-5,CASSPPSSETQYF
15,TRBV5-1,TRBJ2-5,CASSLAGRGQETQYF
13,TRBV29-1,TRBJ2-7,CSVGASGSYEQYF
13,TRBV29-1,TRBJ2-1,CSVDLQAYNEQFF
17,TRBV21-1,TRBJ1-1,CASSKGRGVGMNTEAFF
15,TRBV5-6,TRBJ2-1,CASSQSGEGYNEQFF
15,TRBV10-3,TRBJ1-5,CATSQGAAWDQPQHF
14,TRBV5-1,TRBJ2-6,CASSFGDGANVLTF
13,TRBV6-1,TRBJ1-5,CASSVQRDQPQHF
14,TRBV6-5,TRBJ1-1,CASSRRVGRTEAFF
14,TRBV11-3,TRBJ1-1,CASSQDRLSAEAFF
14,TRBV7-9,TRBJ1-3,CASSLENRGNTIYF
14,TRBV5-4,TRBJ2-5,CASSPGQEQETQYF
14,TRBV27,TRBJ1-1,CASSRGGKGTEAFF
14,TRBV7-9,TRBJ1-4,CASSWTGLNEKLFF
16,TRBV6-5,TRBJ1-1,CASSYRTGTGATEAFF
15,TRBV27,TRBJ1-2,CASGTSAQGAIGYTF
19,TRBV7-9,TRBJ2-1,CASANSGGRGTGVYNEQFF
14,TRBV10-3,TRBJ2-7,CAISRDRISSEQYF
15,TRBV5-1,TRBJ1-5,CASGLGTGGYQPQHF
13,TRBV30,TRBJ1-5,CAWSGGGNQPQHF
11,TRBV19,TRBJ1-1,CASQGGTEAFF
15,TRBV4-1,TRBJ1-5,CASSQDPGLNQPQHF
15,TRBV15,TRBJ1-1,CATSREGTGGTEAFF
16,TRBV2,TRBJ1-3,CASSEYRGQFGNTIYF
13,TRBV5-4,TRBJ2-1,CASSRQVSGEQFF
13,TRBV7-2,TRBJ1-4,CASSSQGYEKLFF
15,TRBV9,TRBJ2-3,CASSPRLGRTDTQYF
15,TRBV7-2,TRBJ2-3,CASSPGTSGTDTQYF
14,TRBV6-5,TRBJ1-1,CASSAGVGWAEAFF
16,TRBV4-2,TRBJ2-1,CASSRSSGGIYNEQFF
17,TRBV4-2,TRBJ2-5,CASSPGTAGGSGETQYF
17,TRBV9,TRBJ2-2,CASTLVGTSVNTGELFF
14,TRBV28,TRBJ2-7,CASYGTVNSYEQYF
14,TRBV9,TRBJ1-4,CASSQGQTTEKLFF